This T cell receptor beta chain appears in the sequencing data of a study of CXCR3-negative and CXCR3-positive naive CD8 T cells. The authors prepared UMI-labeled TRB cDNA libraries by 5' RACE. Following a re-call of the 5' RACE reads, TCRdb has one entry per CDR3 protein and lacks DNA. The data include some 130,000 distinct CDR3 sequences; the top ten clones carry about 0.61%. Study observations and caveats: Researchers report that CXCR3-positive naive cells carry more hydrophobic TRB CDR3s than CXCR3-negative naive cells.

CDR1 is MGHDK, CDR2 SYGVNS, per germline. The CDR3 runs to 15 residues. With respect to this clonotype: Its target is not known.

The source material was naive CXCR3+ CD8+ T cells from blood. Subset indicated: CD45RO-CCR7+CD27+CD95- naive CD8+ T cells expressing CXCR3 (TNR3+). This clonotype was obtained from a human donor in good health. Some clones in this sample may be carry-over from other donors' samples. J is TRBJ2-7 and V is TRBV25-1; without DNA, the TCRdb call of TRBD2 cannot be checked. The CDR3: CASSQEMGLSYEQYF.